This passage covers 17 T cell receptor beta chains from one sample sequenced in a study of naive and memory T cell subsets (dated by TCRdb to the late 2010s). Library construction relied on UMI-ligation and nested PCR. The reads were generated on an Illumina MiSeq. To cover both TRBC1 and TRBC2, the beta constant-region primer consisted of an equimolar mix of two oligonucleotides. TCRdb ran its own pipeline on the public reads, namely fastp trimming at Q25 and MiXCR clone calling, and kept in-frame beta chains. Rows are unified per CDR3 protein, each entry keeping the most common DNA and genes. This sample holds about 85,000 distinct CDR3 sequences; around 13% were observed only once. The ten largest account for 0.75% to 0.95% of the sample. Sequencing was done on a sample of central memory CD4+ T cells from blood. Interpreted using the paper, the cell subset or site label stands for: central memory, CD45RA- CD27+. The receptor source for this set is a human donor in good health.

This clonotype was recorded a few times. The chain links TRBV6-1 to TRBJ2-5, with 10 bases lining up with TRBD2. The CDR3 covers 18 residues. Trimming at V came to 2 bases and at J to 5 bases, leaving 14 bases not matched to a gene. Germline V CDR1 and CDR2: MNHNS, SASEGT. The CDR3 DNA sequence: TGTGCCAGCAGTGAAATGCCCCCCATAGCGGGAGGCGGGGAGACCCAGTACTTC. This gives the protein CASSEMPPIAGGGETQYF.

This clonotype has ten or more counts. The chain combines TRBV10-3 with TRBJ1-2; the D is unclear. The CDR3 has 13 amino acids. The V gene lost 7 bases and the J gene lost 3 bases, with 12 bases spanning the gap. Germline CDR1 reads ENHRY; CDR2 reads SYGVKD. The CDR3 sequence: CAIKSTQHYGYTF. The DNA of the CDR3 is TGTGCCATCAAGTCGACCCAGCACTATGGCTACACCTTC.

This clonotype was observed a few times. The V gene is TRBV7-2, the J gene TRBJ2-7, with 10 bases that match TRBD2. The J segment lost 9 bases and the V segment lost 5 bases, leaving 10 bases of the junction unmatched. Germline loops: CDR1 SGHTA, CDR2 FQGNSA. This CDR3 contains 14 residues. The CDR3 spells CASSRGLADGGQYF. DNA for the CDR3: TGTGCCAGCAGCCGAGGACTAGCGGATGGCGGGCAGTACTTC.

This clonotype was recorded a few times. The rearrangement joins TRBV9 to TRBJ2-4; D not resolved. The CDR3 is made up of 16 amino acids. Between the trimmed V and J ends, which lost 5 bases and 0 bases, there was a span of 15 bases. Per germline, CDR1 SGDLS and CDR2 YYNGEE. The CDR3 region is CASSGGPTRAKNIQYF. The CDR3, as DNA: TGTGCCAGCAGTGGCGGACCGACAAGAGCCAAAAACATTCAGTACTTC.

This clonotype was seen a few times. The rearrangement joins TRBV24-1 to TRBJ1-5; 8 nucleotides line up with TRBD1. The CDR3 spans 15 residues. Germline V CDR1 and CDR2: KGHDR, SFDVKD. After removal of 2 bases from V and 7 bases from J, the junction contained 6 bases not matched to a gene. The CDR3: CATSDSQGARQPQHF. CDR3 sequence (DNA): TGTGCCACCAGTGATTCCCAGGGGGCCCGGCAGCCCCAGCATTTT.

This clonotype occurred many times. J is TRBJ2-5 and V is TRBV20-1, with D maybe TRBD1 (7 bases). In germline, CDR1 is DFQATT, CDR2 SNEGSKA (reference sequence). CDR3 size: 16 residues. V gave up 3 bases and J gave up 5 bases, with 22 bases separating them. The CDR3 here is CSASDQEGAYFETQYF. For the CDR3, the DNA is TGCAGTGCTAGTGATCAGGAGGGGGCTTATTTTGAGACCCAGTACTTC.

This rearrangement joins TRBV14 to TRBJ1-5, with TRBD1 matching 8 bases. The trim removed 4 bases at V and 2 bases at J, leaving 1 base unmatched. The germline V gene has CDR1 SGHDN and CDR2 FVKESK. The CDR3 spans 14 residues. CDR3 residues: CASSPGGGNQPQHF. DNA for the CDR3: TGTGCCAGCAGCCCAGGGGGCGGCAATCAGCCCCAGCATTTT.

Ten or more counts support this clonotype. The genes are TRBV30 and TRBJ2-5; possibly TRBD1 or TRBD2 for D (5 bases each). The CDR3 loop spans 12 amino acids. CDR1 and CDR2 (germline): GTSNPN, SVGIG (reference sequence). Trimming pared 5 bases from V and 5 bases from J, leaving 12 bases between. The CDR3 is CAWSGQSETQYF. The DNA of the CDR3 is TGTGCCTGGTCGGGGCAGTCGGAGACCCAGTACTTC.

This clonotype was counted a few times. This chain uses TRBV10-3 with TRBJ2-2; weak D call: TRBD2 (6 bases). Between the trimmed V and J ends, which lost 8 bases and 1 base, there was a span of 8 bases. The CDR3 is made up of 13 amino acids. Germline V gives CDR1 ENHRY, CDR2 SYGVKD. CDR3 coding DNA: TGTGCCATCCTTAGCGGGAACACCGGGGAGCTGTTTTTT. Amino acid sequence: CAILSGNTGELFF.

V usage is TRBV7-2 and J usage is TRBJ2-3; no clear D gene. Trimming took off 1 base at V and 2 bases at J, with 10 bases between the two ends. Looked up from germline, CDR1 is SGHTA and CDR2 is FQGNSA. The CDR3 length is 15 residues. CDR3 nucleotides: TGTGCCAGCAGCTTAGATGGTAGCAACACAGATACGCAGTATTTT. This gives the protein CASSLDGSNTDTQYF.

The chain couples TRBV18 to TRBJ2-5; D remains unclear. CDR3 length: 13 residues. V gave up 2 bases and J gave up 1 base, with 5 bases separating them. The germline CDR1 and CDR2 sequences are KGHSH and LQKENI. The CDR3 DNA reads TGTGCCAGCTCACCAAGGACCCAAGAGACCCAGTACTTC. Encoded protein: CASSPRTQETQYF. The whole variable domain, remainder taken from reference TRBV18 and TRBJ2-5, is NAGVMQNPRHLVRRRGQEARLRCSPMKGHSHVYWYRQLPEEGLKFMVYLQKENIIDESGMPKERFSAEFPKEGPSILRIQQVVRGDSAAYFCASSPRTQETQYFGPGTRLLVL.

At least ten counts were recorded for this clonotype. This sequence joins TRBV2 and TRBJ2-1; D not certain. The V and J ends lost 7 bases and 4 bases respectively, with 8 bases between them. Germline lookup yields CDR1 SNHLY and CDR2 FYNNEI. This CDR3 has 12 residues. CDR3 DNA sequence: TGTGCCAGCACATCAGAGTACAATGAGCAGTTCTTC. It is translated as CASTSEYNEQFF. The full variable domain, its missing parts supplied by reference TRBV2 and TRBJ2-1, is EPEVTQTPSHQVTQMGQEVILRCVPISNHLYFYWYRQILGQKVEFLVSFYNNEISEKSEIFDDQFSVERPDGSNFTLKIRSTKLEDSAMYFCASTSEYNEQFFGPGTRLTVL.

This clonotype was seen many times. CDR3 nucleotide sequence: TGTGCCAGCAGTTCGGGACAGGGTTGGGGCTACGAGCAGTACTTC. This codes for CASSSGQGWGYEQYF. V is TRBV12-3 or TRBV12-4 and J is TRBJ2-7; 9 bases agree with TRBD1. V lost 4 bases and J lost 3; bases outside the gene matches: 7. There are 15 residues in the CDR3.

This chain joins TRBV20-1 and TRBJ1-5; D perhaps matches TRBD1 (5 bases). Trimming stripped 4 bases from V and 2 bases from J, with 18 bases between. This CDR3 comprises 16 residues. Germline V CDR1 and CDR2: DFQATT, SNEGSKA (reference sequence). This chain's CDR3 is CSATRGAQGGNQPQHF. DNA of the CDR3: TGCAGTGCTACCCGTGGAGCCCAGGGTGGCAATCAGCCCCAGCATTTT.

This clonotype turned up a few times. V gene TRBV19 combines with J gene TRBJ2-3, with D possibly matching TRBD2 (6 bases). In germline, CDR1 is LNHDA, CDR2 SQIVND (reference sequence). CDR3 length equals 17 residues. V was clipped by 7 bases and J by 0 bases, with 20 bases between them. The CDR3 loop is CASTPRRGVGSTDTQYF. CDR3 coding DNA: TGTGCCAGTACTCCGAGGAGGGGCGTAGGAAGCACAGATACGCAGTATTTT. Looking up the rest from reference TRBV19 and TRBJ2-3 gives the full variable domain: DGGITQSPKYLFRKEGQNVTLSCEQNLNHDAMYWYRQDPGQGLRLIYYSQIVNDFQKGDIAEGYSVSREKKESFPLTVTSAQKNPTAFYLCASTPRRGVGSTDTQYFGPGTRLTVL.

This clonotype was picked up many times. This sequence joins TRBV12-3 or TRBV12-4 and TRBJ2-3; maybe TRBD2 (5 bases). The CDR3 runs to 15 residues. Trimming removed 5 bases at V and 0 bases at J, with 12 bases between. CDR3 bases: TGTGCCAGCAGTCATGCGAGGACTAGCACAGATACGCAGTATTTT. Amino acids: CASSHARTSTDTQYF.

In its sample, this clonotype was seen many times. The rearrangement links TRBV11-2 to TRBJ2-7; D unclear. V lost 5 bases, J lost 3 bases, and 14 bases lay in between. The CDR3 extends over 14 amino acids. Germline CDR1 is SGHAT and CDR2 is FQNNGV. CDR3: CASSPIRRSYEQYF. The CDR3 nucleotides read TGTGCCAGCAGCCCAATACGGCGAAGCTACGAGCAGTACTTC.